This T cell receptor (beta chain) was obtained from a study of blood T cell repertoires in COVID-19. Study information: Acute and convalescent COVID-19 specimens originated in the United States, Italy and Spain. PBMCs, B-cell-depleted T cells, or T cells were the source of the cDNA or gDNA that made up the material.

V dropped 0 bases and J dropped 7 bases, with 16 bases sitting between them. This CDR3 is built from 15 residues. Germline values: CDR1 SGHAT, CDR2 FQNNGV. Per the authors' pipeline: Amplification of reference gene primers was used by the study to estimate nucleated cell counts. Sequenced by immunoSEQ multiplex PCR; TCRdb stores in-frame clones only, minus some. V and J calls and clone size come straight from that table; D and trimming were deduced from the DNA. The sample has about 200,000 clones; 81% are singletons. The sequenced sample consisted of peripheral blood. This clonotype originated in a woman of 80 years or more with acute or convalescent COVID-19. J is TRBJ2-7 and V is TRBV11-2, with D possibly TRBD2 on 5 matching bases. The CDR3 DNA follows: TGTGCCAGCAGCTTAGAGCCAACGGGGATATGGGAGCAGTACTTC. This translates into CASSLEPTGIWEQYF.